This T cell receptor (beta chain) originates from a study of HIV-infected patients and healthy controls. This clonotype has ten or more counts. The repertoire came from unfractionated whole blood and reflected all unsorted peripheral T cells. Alpha and beta constant-region primers primed reverse transcription of around 540 ng RNA. Alpha and beta chain libraries were made separately by chain-specific third strand synthesis with multiplexing indices. TCRdb fed the 5' RACE reads into MiXCR, producing one record per CDR3 protein. The table has 8,500 to 11,000 distinct CDR3 sequences, around 7.6% seen once. The germline V gene encodes CDR1 MRHNA and CDR2 SNTAGT. This CDR3 comprises 13 residues. The V end lost 0 bases, the J end lost 1 base, and 1 base lay between the germline ends.

Sequencing used blood. This sequence originates from an adult in good health. The chain uses TRBV6-4 and TRBJ1-5; D unclear. CDR3 bases: TGTGCCAGCAGTGACTCGAGCAATCAGCCCCAGCATTTT. Its protein is CASSDSSNQPQHF.